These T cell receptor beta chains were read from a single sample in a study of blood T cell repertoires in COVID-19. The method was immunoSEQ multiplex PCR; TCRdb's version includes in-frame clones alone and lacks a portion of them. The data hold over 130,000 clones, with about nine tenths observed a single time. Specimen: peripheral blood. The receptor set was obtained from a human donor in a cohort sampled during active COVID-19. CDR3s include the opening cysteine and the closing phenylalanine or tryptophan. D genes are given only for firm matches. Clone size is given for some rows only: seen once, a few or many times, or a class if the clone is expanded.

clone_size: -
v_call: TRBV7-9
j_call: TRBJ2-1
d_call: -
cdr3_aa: CASSPFRGFNNEQFF
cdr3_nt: TGTGCCAGCAGTCCCTTCAGGGGTTTCAACAATGAGCAGTTCTTC

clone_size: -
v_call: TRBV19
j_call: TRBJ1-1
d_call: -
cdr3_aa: CASSIRAGRGNTEAFF
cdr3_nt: TGTGCCAGTAGTATACGGGCAGGAAGGGGGAACACTGAAGCTTTCTTT

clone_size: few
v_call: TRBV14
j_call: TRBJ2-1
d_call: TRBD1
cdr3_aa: CASSQVPGQGDNEQFF
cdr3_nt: TGTGCCAGCAGCCAAGTCCCGGGACAGGGGGACAATGAGCAGTTCTTC

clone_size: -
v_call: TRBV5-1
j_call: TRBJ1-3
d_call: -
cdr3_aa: CASSLTVGLSGNTIYF
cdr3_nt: TGCGCCAGCAGCTTGACAGTGGGACTCTCTGGAAACACCATATATTTT

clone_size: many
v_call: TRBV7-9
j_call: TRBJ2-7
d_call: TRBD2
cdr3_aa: CASSLGLAGDHYEQYF
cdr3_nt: TGTGCCAGCAGCTTAGGACTAGCGGGGGACCACTACGAGCAGTACTTC

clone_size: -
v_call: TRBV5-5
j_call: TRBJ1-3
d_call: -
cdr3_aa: CASSPPGLPGNTIYF
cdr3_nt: TGTGCCAGCAGCCCTCCAGGGTTGCCTGGAAACACCATATATTTT

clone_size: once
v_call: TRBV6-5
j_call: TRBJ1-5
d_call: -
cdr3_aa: CATITGRGINQPQHF
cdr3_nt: TGTGCCACCATAACAGGGAGGGGGATTAATCAGCCCCAGCATTTT

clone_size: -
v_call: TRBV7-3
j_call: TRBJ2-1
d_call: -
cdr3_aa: CASSLTGGGTYNEQFF
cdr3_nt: TGTGCCAGCAGCTTAACGGGCGGGGGCACCTACAATGAGCAGTTCTTC

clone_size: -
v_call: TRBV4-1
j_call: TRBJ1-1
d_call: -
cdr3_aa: CASSQEGGLLNTEAFF
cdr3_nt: TGCGCCAGCAGCCAAGAAGGAGGGCTATTGAACACTGAAGCTTTCTTT

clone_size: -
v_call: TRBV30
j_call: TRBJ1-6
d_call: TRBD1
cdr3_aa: CAWSGGGNSPLHF
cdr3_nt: TGTGCCTGGTCAGGGGGTGGTAATTCACCCCTCCACTTT

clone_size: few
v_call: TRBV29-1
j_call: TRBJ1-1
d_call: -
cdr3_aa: CSVEPGSTEAFF
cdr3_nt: TGCAGCGTTGAGCCCGGGAGCACTGAAGCTTTCTTT

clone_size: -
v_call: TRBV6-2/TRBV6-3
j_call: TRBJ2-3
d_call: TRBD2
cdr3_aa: CASSYKGLDSPDTQYF
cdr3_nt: TGTGCCAGCAGTTACAAGGGACTAGATTCACCAGATACGCAGTATTTT

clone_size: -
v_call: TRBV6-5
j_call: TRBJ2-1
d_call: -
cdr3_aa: CASRNLQGNEQFF
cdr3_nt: TGTGCCAGCAGGAATTTACAGGGTAATGAGCAGTTCTTC

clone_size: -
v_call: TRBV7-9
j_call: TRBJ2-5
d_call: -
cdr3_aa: CASSFNSDLTQYF
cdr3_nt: TGTGCCAGCAGCTTTAATAGCGATTTGACCCAGTACTTC

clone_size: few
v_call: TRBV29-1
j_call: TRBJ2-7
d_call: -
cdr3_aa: CSVYHGGRADEQYF
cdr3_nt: TGCAGCGTGTACCATGGGGGCAGGGCGGACGAGCAGTACTTC

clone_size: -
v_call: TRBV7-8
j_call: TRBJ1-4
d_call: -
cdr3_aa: CASSRRTDRNEKLFF
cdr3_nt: TGTGCCAGCAGCCGGAGGACTGATCGGAATGAAAAACTGTTTTTT